Below are 8 T cell receptor beta chains sequenced from a single sample in a study of T cells in Graves' hyperthyroidism and ophthalmopathy. RNA transcripts were the template for amplifying TCR beta CDR3 regions. In the first-round RT-PCR of the TCR CDR3, the HTBI primer set was used. TCRdb reprocessed the multiplex PCR reads via MiXCR and lists one record per CDR3 protein. The sample holds under 350,000 distinct CDR3 sequences, around 13% seen once. What was sequenced was blood. The source of these receptors is a woman between 40 and 50 years old with Graves' ophthalmopathy.

In its sample, this clonotype was seen a few times. The chain has TRBV5-5 and TRBJ1-1, with 7 bases aligning to TRBD1. The J segment lost 1 base and the V segment lost 4 bases, leaving 7 bases of the junction unmatched. The germline CDR1 and CDR2 sequences are SGHKS and YYEKEE (reference sequence). The CDR3 contains 15 residues. CDR3 sequence reads: CASSLRKGANTEAFF. CDR3 DNA: TGTGCCAGCAGCCTGCGTAAGGGGGCGAACACTGAAGCTTTCTTT.

This clonotype was observed at least ten times. V and J are TRBV11-2 and TRBJ2-7, with 8 nucleotides matching TRBD1. J gave up 5 bases and V 4 bases, and 7 bases lay outside the gene matches. The CDR3 spans 14 residues. Germline-derived CDR1 and CDR2 are SGHAT and FQNNGV. In nucleotides, the CDR3 is TGTGCCAGCAGCTCCCGGGACAGGCCCAACGAGCAGTACTTC. Amino acid sequence: CASSSRDRPNEQYF.

This clonotype has at least ten counts. This chain uses TRBV3-1 with TRBJ1-1; D not resolved. The V gene lost 6 bases and the J gene lost 5 bases, with 13 bases spanning the gap. This CDR3 is built from 13 residues. Germline CDR1 and CDR2: LGHDT and YNNKEL (reference sequence). CDR3 DNA sequence: TGTGCCAGCAGTCGCCGAGGGAGAACTGAAGCTTTCTTT. Its protein product is CASSRRGRTEAFF.

This clonotype was recorded a few times. The chain carries TRBV20-1 and TRBJ2-6; TRBD1 matches at 7 bases. J lost 0 bases, V lost 6 bases, and 11 bases had no gene match. CDR1 and CDR2 from the germline V gene are DFQATT and SNEGSKA (reference sequence). The CDR3 spans 17 residues. The CDR3 region is CSARKPGQISGANVLTF. The CDR3 DNA reads as TGCAGTGCGAGAAAACCGGGACAGATCTCTGGGGCCAACGTCCTGACTTTC.

This clonotype has just a few counts. The chain links TRBV27 to TRBJ2-7, with 9 bases matching TRBD1. Per germline, CDR1 MNHEY and CDR2 SMNVEV (reference sequence). The CDR3 loop spans 14 amino acids. V was pared by 6 bases and J by 2 bases, with 5 bases of the junction left unmatched. CDR3 sequence: CASRDRGYPYEQYF. As DNA, the CDR3 is TGTGCCAGCAGAGACAGGGGGTATCCCTACGAGCAGTACTTC.

The table lists this clonotype with many counts. This chain joins TRBV27 and TRBJ2-7; no clear D gene. This CDR3 comprises 12 residues. Trimming pared 4 bases from V and 3 bases from J, leaving 7 bases between. Germline CDR1 MNHEY, CDR2 SMNVEV (reference sequence). CDR3 DNA sequence: TGTGCCAGCAGTTCAGTAAACTACGAGCAGTACTTC. Its translation: CASSSVNYEQYF.

This clonotype has a count of ten or more. The rearrangement uses TRBV27 and TRBJ2-3; D might be TRBD2 (5 bases). The CDR3 has 15 amino acids. Germline V gene sequence: CDR1 MNHEY, CDR2 SMNVEV (reference sequence). The germline V and J ends were trimmed by 7 bases and 4 bases, with 18 bases remaining between them. As DNA, the CDR3 is TGTGCCAGCACCACACTTTTTGGGAGAGCAGATACGCAGTATTTT. The encoded protein is CASTTLFGRADTQYF.

The chain carries TRBV6-5 and TRBJ2-3; D remains unclear. Germline assignment: CDR1 MNHEY and CDR2 SVGAGI. The CDR3 runs 12 residues. Trimming pared 0 bases from V and 5 bases from J, leaving 3 bases between. CDR3 nucleotide sequence: TGTGCCAGCAGTTACTCGAGAGATACGCAGTATTTT. Protein sequence: CASSYSRDTQYF.